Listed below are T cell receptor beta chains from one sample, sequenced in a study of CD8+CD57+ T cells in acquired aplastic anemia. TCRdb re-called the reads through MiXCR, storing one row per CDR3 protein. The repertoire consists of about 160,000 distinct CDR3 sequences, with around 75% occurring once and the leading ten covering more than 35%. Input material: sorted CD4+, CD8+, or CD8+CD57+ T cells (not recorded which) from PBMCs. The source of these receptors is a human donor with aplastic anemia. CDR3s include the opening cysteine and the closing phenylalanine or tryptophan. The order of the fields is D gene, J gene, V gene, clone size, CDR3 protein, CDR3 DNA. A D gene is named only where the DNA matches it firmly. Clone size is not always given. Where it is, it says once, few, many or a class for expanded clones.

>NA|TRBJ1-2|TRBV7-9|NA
CASSPKGTQYGYTF
TGTGCCAGCAGCCCGAAGGGGACACAATATGGCTACACCTTC
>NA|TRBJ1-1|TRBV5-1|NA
CASSVEPRNTEAFF
TGCGCCAGCAGCGTTGAACCTCGGAACACTGAAGCTTTCTTT
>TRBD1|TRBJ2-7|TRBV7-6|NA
CASSSLPGTDSKQYF
TGTGCCAGCAGCTCGCTTCCCGGGACAGACTCGAAGCAGTACTTC
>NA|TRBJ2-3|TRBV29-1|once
CSVRTDSSTDTQYF
TGCAGCGTTCGAACGGACAGCAGCACAGATACGCAGTATTTT
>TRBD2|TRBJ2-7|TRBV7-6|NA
CASSEGLAGGYEQYF
TGTGCCAGCAGCGAGGGACTAGCGGGAGGCTACGAGCAGTACTTC
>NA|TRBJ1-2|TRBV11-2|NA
CASTPGGEHYGYTF
TGTGCCAGCACTCCGGGGGGAGAGCACTATGGCTACACCTTC
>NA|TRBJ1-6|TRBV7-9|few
CASSAGAPLHF
TGTGCCAGCAGCGCCGGGGCACCCCTCCACTTT
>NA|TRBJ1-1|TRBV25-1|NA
CASSEARGNTEAFF
TGTGCCAGCAGTGAAGCCAGGGGGAACACTGAAGCTTTCTTT
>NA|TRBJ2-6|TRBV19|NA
CASSWSSGANVLTF
TGTGCCAGTAGTTGGAGCTCTGGGGCCAACGTCCTGACTTTC
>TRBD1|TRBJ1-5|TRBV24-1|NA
CATSDTGGNQPQHF
TGTGCCACCAGTGATACAGGGGGCAATCAGCCCCAGCATTTT
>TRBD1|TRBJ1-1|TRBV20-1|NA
CSAPGQGRAFF
TGCAGTGCTCCGGGACAGGGTAGAGCTTTCTTT
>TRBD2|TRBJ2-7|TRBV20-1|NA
CSARKAGGTYEQYF
TGCAGTGCTAGGAAAGCGGGAGGAACCTACGAGCAGTACTTC
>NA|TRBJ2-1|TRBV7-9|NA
CASSRPGRAYNEQFF
TGTGCCAGCAGCCGTCCTGGACGGGCCTACAATGAGCAGTTCTTC
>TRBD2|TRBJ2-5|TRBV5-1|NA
CASGGTSGRETQYF
TGCGCCAGCGGGGGGACTAGCGGGAGGGAGACCCAGTACTTC
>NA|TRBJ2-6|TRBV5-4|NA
CASSLGSPVSGANVLTF
TGTGCCAGCAGCTTGGGCAGTCCAGTCTCTGGGGCCAACGTCCTGACTTTC
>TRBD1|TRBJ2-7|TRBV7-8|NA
CASSPHRDRDLDEQYF
TGTGCCAGCAGCCCCCACCGGGACAGGGATCTCGACGAGCAGTACTTC
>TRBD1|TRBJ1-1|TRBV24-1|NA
CATSDRDRGPEQEAFF
TGTGCCACCAGTGACCGGGACAGGGGACCGGAACAGGAAGCTTTCTTT
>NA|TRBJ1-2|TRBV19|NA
CASSSSGLGYTF
TGTGCCAGTAGTTCTTCGGGACTCGGCTACACCTTC
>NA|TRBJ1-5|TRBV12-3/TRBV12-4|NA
CASSPGWLGRDQPQHF
TGTGCCAGCAGCCCGGGTTGGTTGGGTAGGGATCAGCCCCAGCATTTT
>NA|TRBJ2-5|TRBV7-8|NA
CASIYKSQETQYF
TGTGCCAGCATCTACAAGTCCCAAGAGACCCAGTACTTC
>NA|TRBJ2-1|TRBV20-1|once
CSASPGSGPDEQFF
TGCAGTGCTAGCCCAGGTTCTGGGCCCGATGAGCAGTTCTTC
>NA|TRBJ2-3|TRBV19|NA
CASSTAGSTQYF
TGTGCCAGTAGTACAGCAGGGAGTACGCAGTATTTT
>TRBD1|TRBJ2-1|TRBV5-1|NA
CASSWTGTVYNEQFF
TGCGCCAGCAGCTGGACCGGGACAGTATACAATGAGCAGTTCTTC
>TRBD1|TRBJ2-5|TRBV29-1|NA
CSVVTGLETQYF
TGCAGCGTTGTGACAGGGCTGGAGACCCAGTACTTC
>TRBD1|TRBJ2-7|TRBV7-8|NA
CASIRDRGRRVHEQYF
TGTGCCAGCATCAGGGACAGGGGGCGCCGGGTCCACGAGCAGTACTTC
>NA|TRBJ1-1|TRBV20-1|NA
CSSALNTEAFF
TGCAGTTCAGCCCTGAACACTGAAGCTTTCTTT
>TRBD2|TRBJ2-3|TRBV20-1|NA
CSASGLAGATGTDTQYF
TGCAGTGCTAGCGGGCTAGCGGGAGCTACTGGCACAGATACGCAGTATTTT
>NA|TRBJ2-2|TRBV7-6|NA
CASSLEPLGFTGELFF
TGTGCCAGCAGCTTAGAGCCGTTGGGATTTACCGGGGAGCTGTTTTTT
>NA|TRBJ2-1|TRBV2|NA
CASWELTEYNEQFF
TGTGCCAGCTGGGAACTGACGGAGTACAATGAGCAGTTCTTC
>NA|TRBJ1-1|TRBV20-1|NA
CSARDTVQVGFMNTEAFF
TGCAGTGCTAGAGATACAGTCCAGGTGGGGTTCATGAACACTGAAGCTTTCTTT
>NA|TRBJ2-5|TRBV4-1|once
CASSQRGGYQETQYF
TGCGCCAGCAGCCAGCGAGGGGGATACCAAGAGACCCAGTACTTC
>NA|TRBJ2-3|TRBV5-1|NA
CASSTGGPDTQYF
TGCGCCAGCAGCACGGGGGGCCCGGATACGCAGTATTTT
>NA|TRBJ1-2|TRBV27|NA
CASSLLGDTNYGYTF
TGTGCCAGCAGTTTATTAGGGGATACTAACTATGGCTACACCTTC
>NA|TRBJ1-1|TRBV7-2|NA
CASSFDRNYEAFF
TGTGCCAGCAGCTTCGACAGAAATTATGAAGCTTTCTTT
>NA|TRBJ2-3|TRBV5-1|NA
CASSLGRRLGTDTQYF
TGCGCCAGCAGCTTGGGGAGGCGACTTGGCACAGATACGCAGTATTTT
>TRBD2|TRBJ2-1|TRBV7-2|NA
CASSARTSNEQFF
TGTGCCAGCAGCGCGCGGACTAGCAATGAGCAGTTCTTC
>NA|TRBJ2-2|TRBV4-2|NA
CASSQEAASGPGELFF
TGTGCCAGCAGCCAAGAGGCAGCCTCCGGGCCCGGGGAGCTGTTTTTT
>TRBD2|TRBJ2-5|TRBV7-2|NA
CASSLRSTSVETQYF
TGTGCCAGCAGCTTACGATCGACTAGCGTTGAGACCCAGTACTTC
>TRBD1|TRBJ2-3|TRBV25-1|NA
CASSSTSVQGAVADTQYF
TGTGCCAGCAGTTCTACCTCGGTACAGGGGGCGGTGGCAGATACGCAGTATTTT
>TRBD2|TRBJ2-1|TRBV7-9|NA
CASSPGTSGSSYNEQFF
TGTGCCAGCAGCCCAGGGACTAGCGGGAGCTCCTACAATGAGCAGTTCTTC
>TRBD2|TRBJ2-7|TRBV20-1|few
CSAWLAGGRYEQYF
TGCAGTGCTTGGCTAGCGGGGGGGCGGTACGAGCAGTACTTC
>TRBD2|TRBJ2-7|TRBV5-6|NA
CASSLAGLAGGQYF
TGTGCCAGCAGCTTGGCTGGTCTAGCGGGGGGACAGTACTTC
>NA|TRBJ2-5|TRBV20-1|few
CSAASPNQETQYF
TGCAGTGCTGCTTCACCCAACCAAGAGACCCAGTACTTC